A single sample is the source of the 11 T cell receptor beta chains below, sequenced in a study of blood T cell repertoires in COVID-19. Produced via immunoSEQ multiplex PCR; TCRdb's table is partial and in-frame only. The sample carries about 400,000 clones, about nine tenths recorded once. Sequences were obtained from PBMCs or T cells enriched from blood (not recorded which). The receptors were sampled from a woman aged 25 to 39 who had recovered from COVID-19.

The chain recombines TRBV29-1 with TRBJ1-1; D gene unclear. Germline V CDR1 and CDR2: SQVTM, ANQGSEA. The ends were cut back, 4 bases at V and 5 bases at J, with 20 bases in the middle. The CDR3 length is 15 residues. CDR3 region: CSVAAGRSGRTEAFF. CDR3 nucleotide sequence: TGCAGCGTTGCCGCCGGGAGGTCCGGACGAACTGAAGCTTTCTTT. The whole variable domain, remainder taken from reference TRBV29-1 and TRBJ1-1, is SAVISQKPSRDICQRGTSLTIQCQVDSQVTMMFWYRQQPGQSLTLIATANQGSEATYESGFVIDKFPISRPNLTFSTLTVSNMSPEDSSIYLCSVAAGRSGRTEAFFGQGTRLTVV.

The genes are TRBV29-1 and TRBJ2-3; D is ambiguous. V shed 4 bases and J shed 1 base, with 9 bases lying between them. Germline CDR1 is SQVTM and CDR2 is ANQGSEA. This CDR3 comprises 13 residues. The chain's CDR3 is CSVAPGGTDTQYF. The CDR3, as DNA: TGCAGCGTTGCCCCCGGAGGCACAGATACGCAGTATTTT.

The chain joins TRBV6-5 to TRBJ1-2, with a possible D match to TRBD1 (5 bases). The V and J ends lost 7 bases and 8 bases respectively, with 14 bases between them. The V gene's germline CDR1 is MNHEY and CDR2 SVGAGI. This CDR3 contains 12 residues. CDR3 region: CASTGQGSGYTF. For the CDR3, the DNA is TGTGCCAGCACAGGGCAGGGTAGCGGCTACACCTTC.

This chain connects TRBV28 to TRBJ1-2, with D possibly matching TRBD1 (5 bases). The CDR3 is 14 residues long. V gave up 4 bases and J gave up 4 bases, with 13 bases separating them. Germline CDR1 reads MDHEN; CDR2 reads SYDVKM. The CDR3 spells CASSSLPQGYGYTF. The CDR3 DNA reads TGTGCCAGCAGTTCGCTACCCCAGGGCTATGGCTACACCTTC.

The chain links TRBV7-9 to TRBJ2-7, with 7 nucleotides matching TRBD2. Germline CDR1 and CDR2: SEHNR and FQNEAQ (reference sequence). V shed 6 bases, J shed 5 bases, and the junction held 4 bases outside the gene matches. This CDR3 region has 12 residues. CDR3 amino acids: CASSSSGHEQYF. CDR3 nucleotide sequence: TGTGCCAGCAGTTCTAGCGGCCACGAGCAGTACTTC.

V is TRBV11-3 and J is TRBJ2-1, with 7 bases aligning to TRBD2. The ends lost 6 bases at V and 10 bases at J; junction bases unmatched: 9. The CDR3 length is 13 residues. Looked up from germline, CDR1 is SGHNT and CDR2 is YENEEA. CDR3 amino acids: CASSSSGRREQFF. As DNA, the CDR3 is TGTGCCAGCAGTTCTAGCGGACGTCGAGAGCAGTTCTTC.

The CDR3 here is CASSQEVGTTSYEQYF. CDR3 in DNA: TGTGCCAGCAGCCAAGAGGTCGGGACTACTTCCTACGAGCAGTACTTC. The chain employs TRBV4-2 and TRBJ2-7, with TRBD2 identical over 7 bases. The V and J ends lost 0 bases and 1 base, in that order; junction bases with no gene match: 6. Per germline, CDR1 LGHNA and CDR2 YNFKEQ. The CDR3 consists of 16 residues.

The table lists this clone with a few counts. The rearrangement joins TRBV27 to TRBJ1-3; D uncertain. V lost 4 bases, J lost 0 bases, and 7 bases lay in between. Germline V gives CDR1 MNHEY, CDR2 SMNVEV (reference sequence). This CDR3 has 14 amino acids. CDR3 coding DNA: TGTGCCAGCAGTTATACAGCCTCTGGAAACACCATATATTTT. Protein product: CASSYTASGNTIYF.

V is TRBV5-1 and J is TRBJ1-1; no clear D. The CDR3 totals 13 residues. Germline V gives CDR1 SGHRS, CDR2 YFSETQ. Trimming took off 5 bases at V and 6 bases at J, with 14 bases between the two ends. CDR3 sequence reads: CASSLETQPEAFF. For the CDR3, the DNA is TGCGCCAGCAGTCTCGAGACACAACCTGAAGCTTTCTTT. The complete variable domain, with remaining parts taken from reference TRBV5-1 and TRBJ1-1, reads KAGVTQTPRYLIKTRGQQVTLSCSPISGHRSVSWYQQTPGQGLQFLFEYFSETQRNKGNFPGRFSGRQFSNSRSEMNVSTLELGDSALYLCASSLETQPEAFFGQGTRLTVV.

The chain has TRBV4-2 and TRBJ2-5; tentatively, D is TRBD2 (6 bases). There are 17 residues in the CDR3. Trimming removed 1 base at V and 3 bases at J, with 18 bases between. CDR1 LGHNA and CDR2 YNFKEQ come from the germline V gene. CDR3 region: CASSQGTSGVEEETQYF. The CDR3 coding sequence is TGTGCCAGCAGCCAAGGGACGTCGGGAGTGGAGGAAGAGACCCAGTACTTC.

The rearrangement joins TRBV5-1 to TRBJ1-1; 7 nucleotides match TRBD1. This CDR3 comprises 15 residues. Trimming at V came to 5 bases and at J to 1 base, leaving 8 bases not matched to a gene. Germline V gene lookup returns CDR1 SGHRS and CDR2 YFSETQ. The CDR3 bases are TGCGCCAGCAGTCCAATCCGGGACAGGAACACTGAAGCTTTCTTT. Its protein is CASSPIRDRNTEAFF.